This T cell receptor beta chain was sequenced in a study of T cells in Graves' hyperthyroidism and ophthalmopathy (dated by TCRdb to the late 2010s). Concerning the study at large: Peripheral blood was sampled at the time of initial diagnosis, prior to any treatment. In several Graves' hyperthyroidism patients, the study also compared T-cell repertoires from thyroid tissue with T-cell repertoires from blood. TCR V-J signatures able to tell the groups apart were searched for in a discovery cohort of 90 to 100 patients, of whom more than 40 had Graves' ophthalmopathy and roughly 58 had stable Graves' hyperthyroidism. For training and testing, the 100 or so patients in the discovery cohort were randomly divided in a 7:3 ratio. Once sampling was done, hyperthyroidism patients were given methimazole at a starting dose of 30 mg daily, whereas ophthalmopathy patients were given high-dose intravenous methylprednisolone. Prospective prediction of ophthalmopathy was tested in an independent validation cohort consisting of roughly 20 hyperthyroidism patients and about 17 patients who later progressed to ophthalmopathy. TCR Vbeta CDR3 sequencing of 130 to 150 peripheral blood samples (over 40 ophthalmopathy, 70 to 85 hyperthyroidism and 17 progressor patients) is reported in the paper. Here is what the overall study found, with its caveats: Ophthalmopathy was separated from stable hyperthyroidism by a 13 V-J signature model, with about 86% sensitivity and about 81% specificity obtained in cross-validation and 80%/75% obtained in testing. Most expanded thyroid clonotypes (frequency above 0.001) were also detected in blood, suggesting blood repertoires may reflect thyroid immune responses. In validation, the model predicted progression to ophthalmopathy a median of 6.5 months before onset, with around 70% sensitivity and 72.22% specificity. Sample size was not statistically predetermined, and investigators were not blinded to group allocation.

This clonotype was seen repeatedly, ten times or more. Its cognate antigen has yet to be identified. One base away there is no much larger clone; base qualities are not given. Stable Graves' hyperthyroidism was defined as the absence of progression to ophthalmopathy over 18 months of follow-up. Hyperthyroidism patients were newly diagnosed, with disease duration under 2 months, and aged 18 to 65 years. Patients with uncontrolled infections, other autoimmune diseases, pregnancy or lactation were excluded. Diagnoses relied on clinical symptoms, serum thyroxine and TRAb, thyroid ultrasound and orbital computed tomography. PBMCs were separated from roughly 9.6 ml of fresh peripheral blood using Ficoll-Paque density gradient centrifugation. Total RNA was extracted with Trizol reagent, and quality was checked on an Agilent 2100 Bioanalyzer. V and J lose 1 base and 0 bases, and a span of 7 bases separates them. Taken from cysteine to phenylalanine, the CDR3 has 15 residues. CDR3 DNA only is kept here, 45 bases in frame from base 1. CDR1 and CDR2, per the germline V gene, are MGHRA and YSYEKL.

The TCR beta CDR3 regions were amplified from RNA transcripts. For the first round of RT-PCR on the TCR CDR3, the HTBI primer set was used together with the Qiagen OneStep RT-PCR kit. The libraries were constructed in a second round of multiplex PCR and then size-selected and purified. Paired-end sequencing of the libraries was performed with 100 bp reads on an Illumina HiSeq2000. As for the authors' bioinformatics: Raw data were processed with SOAPnuke, discarding reads with adapters, uncalled bases, mean Phred below 15, or no exact constant-primer or identifier match. High-quality paired reads were merged using COPE v1.2.5, and each unique nucleotide sequence was defined as a clonotype. Clonotypes were aligned to IMGT TRBV, TRBD and TRBJ reference segments using MiTCR v1.1. The analysis included only V-J combinations with a frequency above 0.0001, which together covered approximately 99% of the repertoires. A TCS score was defined as the ratio between F50 (clonal expansion) and ExV (chaos), using BLOSUM62-based TCRdist between CDR3 peptides within each V-J. Welch's t-statistics and random forest reduced around 550 V-J features to about 12, which were used in a naive Bayes classifier (R e1071). The public reads were reprocessed in TCRdb via fastp at Q25 and MiXCR, keeping in-frame beta chains. Every entry covers one CDR3 protein and lists the most common genes and DNA from its rows. V and J calls and clone size were set by TCRdb, not the authors. The table for this sample lists some 350,000 distinct CDR3 sequences; about 18% of them were counted only once. Of the sample, 3% to 4.5% falls within the top ten clones.

Sequenced sample: blood. The receptor chain draws on TRBV4-1 and TRBJ1-5; the D gene assignment is ambiguous. This sequence originates from a woman between 18 and 30 years old with Graves' hyperthyroidism. Here the CDR3 is given as CASSQVADSNQPQHF. The nucleotide sequence is TGCGCCAGCAGCCAAGTGGCTGATAGCAATCAGCCCCAGCATTTT.